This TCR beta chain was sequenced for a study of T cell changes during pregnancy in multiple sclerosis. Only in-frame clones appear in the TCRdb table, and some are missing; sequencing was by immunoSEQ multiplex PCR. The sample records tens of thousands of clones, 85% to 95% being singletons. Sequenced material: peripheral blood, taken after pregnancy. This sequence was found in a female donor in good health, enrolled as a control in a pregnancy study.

CDR3 sequence: CASNAASGQTYEQYF. CDR3 coding DNA: TGTGCCAGCAACGCTGCGTCGGGACAGACCTACGAGCAGTACTTC. The chain recombines TRBV6-1 with TRBJ2-7, with 7 bases fitting TRBD1. V dropped 7 bases and J dropped 2; count of bases not matched to a gene: 11. Germline V gene sequence: CDR1 MNHNS, CDR2 SASEGT. The CDR3 runs 15 residues.